This T cell receptor (beta chain) was sequenced for a study of blood T cell repertoires in COVID-19. Study details: Sites across the United States, Italy and Spain contributed samples from acute and convalescent COVID-19. The analysed material was cDNA or gDNA that came from T cells, B-cell-depleted T cells, or PBMCs.

Authors' methods: Estimated nucleated cell counts came from reference gene primer amplification. Some clones are missing from TCRdb's copy, which holds only in-frame ones; the method was immunoSEQ multiplex PCR. V, J and clone size are taken as reported in that table, and D and trimming were inferred from the DNA itself. Of under 70,000 clones in the sample, around 77% were seen once. The ends lost 1 base at V and 2 bases at J; junction bases unmatched: 12. Looked up from germline, CDR1 is LGHDT and CDR2 is YNNKEL (reference sequence). CDR3 length: 18 amino acids. This sequence joins TRBV3-1 (or the pseudogene TRBV3-2) and TRBJ2-7; TRBD2 aligns across 9 bases. The material sequenced was peripheral blood. The TCR sequence derives from a human donor in a cohort sampled during active COVID-19. This CDR3 is CASSQASKRVAGAYEQYF. CDR3 DNA sequence: TGTGCCAGCAGCCAAGCCTCGAAGAGGGTAGCGGGAGCCTACGAGCAGTACTTC.